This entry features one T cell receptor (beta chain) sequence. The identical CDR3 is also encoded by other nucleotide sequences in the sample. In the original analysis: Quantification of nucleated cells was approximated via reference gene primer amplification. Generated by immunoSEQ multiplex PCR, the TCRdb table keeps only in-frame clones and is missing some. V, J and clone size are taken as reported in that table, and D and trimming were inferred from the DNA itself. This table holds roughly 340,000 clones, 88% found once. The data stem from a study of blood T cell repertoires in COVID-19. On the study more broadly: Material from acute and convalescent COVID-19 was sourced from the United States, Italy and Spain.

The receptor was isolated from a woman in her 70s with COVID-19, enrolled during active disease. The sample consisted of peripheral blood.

The CDR3 DNA reads as TGTGCCAGCAGTCCAGACTCGTCCCCAACGAGTTCTGGGGCCAACGTCCTGACTTTC. Encoded protein: CASSPDSSPTSSGANVLTF. This sequence joins TRBV27 and TRBJ2-6; the D is unclear. V was shortened by 5 bases and J by 1 base, with 21 bases between the two germline ends. Germline V gene sequence: CDR1 MNHEY, CDR2 SMNVEV (reference sequence). The CDR3 extends over 19 amino acids.